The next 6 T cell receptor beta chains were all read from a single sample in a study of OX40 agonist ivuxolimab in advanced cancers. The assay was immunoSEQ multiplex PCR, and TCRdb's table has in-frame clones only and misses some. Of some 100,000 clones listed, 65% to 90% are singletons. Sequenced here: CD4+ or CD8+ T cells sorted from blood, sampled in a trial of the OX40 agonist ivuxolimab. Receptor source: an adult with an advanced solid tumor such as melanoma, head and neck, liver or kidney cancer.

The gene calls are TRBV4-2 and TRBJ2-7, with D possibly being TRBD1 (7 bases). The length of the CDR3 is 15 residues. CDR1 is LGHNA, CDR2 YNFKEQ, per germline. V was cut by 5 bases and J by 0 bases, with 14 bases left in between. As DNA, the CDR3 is TGTGCCAGCAGCGGGCGGGACAGAAGCTCCTACGAGCAGTACTTC. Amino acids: CASSGRDRSSYEQYF.

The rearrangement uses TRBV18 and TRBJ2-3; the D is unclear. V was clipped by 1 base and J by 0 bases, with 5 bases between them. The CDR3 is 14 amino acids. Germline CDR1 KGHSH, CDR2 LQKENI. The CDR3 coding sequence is TGTGCCAGCTCACCACTATCCAGCACAGATACGCAGTATTTT. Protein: CASSPLSSTDTQYF.

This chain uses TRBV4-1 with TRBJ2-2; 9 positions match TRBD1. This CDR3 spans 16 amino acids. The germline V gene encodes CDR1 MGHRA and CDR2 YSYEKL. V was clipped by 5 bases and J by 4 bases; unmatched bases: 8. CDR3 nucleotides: TGCGCCAGCAGCGATCCGGGACAGGGTGCCACCGGGGAGCTGTTTTTT. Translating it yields CASSDPGQGATGELFF.

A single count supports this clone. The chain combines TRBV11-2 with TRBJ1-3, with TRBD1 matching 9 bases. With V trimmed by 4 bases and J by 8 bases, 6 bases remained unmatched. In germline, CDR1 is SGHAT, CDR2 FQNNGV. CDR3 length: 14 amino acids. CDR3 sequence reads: CASSSPGQGDTIYF. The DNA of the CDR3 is TGTGCCAGCAGCTCGCCGGGACAGGGAGACACCATATATTTT.

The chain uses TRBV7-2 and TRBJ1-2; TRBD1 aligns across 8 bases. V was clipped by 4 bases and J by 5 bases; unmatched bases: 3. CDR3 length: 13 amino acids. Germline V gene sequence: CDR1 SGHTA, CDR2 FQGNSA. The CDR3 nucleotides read TGTGCCAGCAGCTCCGGACAGGGTTATGGCTACACCTTC. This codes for CASSSGQGYGYTF.

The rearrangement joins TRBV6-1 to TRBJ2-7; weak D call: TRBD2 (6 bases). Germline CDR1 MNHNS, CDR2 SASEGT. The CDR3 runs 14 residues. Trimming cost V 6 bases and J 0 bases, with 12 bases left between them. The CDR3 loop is CASRDYTTSYEQYF. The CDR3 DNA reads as TGTGCCAGCAGGGACTACACCACCTCCTACGAGCAGTACTTC.